This T cell receptor beta chain was obtained from a study of cytomegalovirus exposure and HLA in healthy donors. Study details: HLA-typed donors were the source of approximately 86 million unique TCRs held in an early data release. Findings of the study overall: A later analysis reportedly identified an Asian-associated ancestry cluster as carrying fewer N-insertions than the approximately 670-donor mean. V- and J-gene trimming in TCR beta was tied to a missense DCLRE1C variant by an analysis performed later. Listed as cytomegalovirus-associated were 150 to 200 TCR beta chains.

The CDR3 runs to 14 residues. With V trimmed by 4 bases and J by 6 bases, 7 bases remained unmatched. The germline gives CDR1 SGHRS, CDR2 YFSETQ. Primers: 60 Vbeta forward and 13 Jbeta reverse. Assay: immunoSEQ multiplex PCR; the TCRdb copy retains only in-frame clones and omits some. Of 130,000 to 150,000 clones in the sample, around three quarters were seen once. In this sample, this clone turned up once. The antigen is undetermined. Distinct nucleotide sequences in the sample also encode this CDR3. The TCR originated in a man aged 35-49 years in good health and CMV-seropositive. The chain combines TRBV5-1 with TRBJ1-5; TRBD1 agrees at 7 bases. The sequencing sample was made of PBMCs. Here the CDR3 DNA reads TGCGCCAGCAGCGCGACAGGGCAGGGTCAGCCCCAGCATTTT. The encoded protein is CASSATGQGQPQHF.